These T cell receptor beta chains were read from a single sample in a study of T cells in Graves' hyperthyroidism and ophthalmopathy. TCRdb itself ran the multiplex PCR reads through MiXCR, one entry per CDR3 protein. In the table there are around 720,000 distinct CDR3 sequences, around 40% of which are singletons. Sample: blood. Receptors were obtained from a woman in her thirties or forties with Graves' hyperthyroidism. Each CDR3 is given with its conserved first and last residue. The order of the fields is clone size, D gene, V gene, J gene, CDR3 protein, CDR3 DNA. The D gene is left open where the match is weak. Only some rows state a clone size, as once, few, many or a class for expanded clones.

>many|NA|TRBV20-1|TRBJ2-7
CSAGEGLGSYEQYF
TGCAGTGCGGGTGAGGGGTTGGGCTCCTACGAGCAGTACTTC
>NA|NA|TRBV7-9|TRBJ1-1
CASSYSGPGRRGTEAFF
TGTGCCAGCAGTTACTCAGGGCCGGGCAGAAGGGGGACTGAAGCTTTCTTT
>many|NA|TRBV19|TRBJ1-1
CASSIGYLNTEAFF
TGTGCCAGTAGTATAGGTTACCTGAACACTGAAGCTTTCTTT
>NA|TRBD1|TRBV29-1|TRBJ2-6
CSVGWAGGNVLTF
TGCAGCGTTGGTTGGGCAGGGGGCAACGTCCTGACTTTC
>few|TRBD1|TRBV28|TRBJ1-2
CASSLTGDSNYGYTF
TGTGCCAGCAGTTTAACAGGGGACTCGAACTATGGCTACACCTTC
>many|NA|TRBV7-2|TRBJ1-2
CASSAGTRHYGYTF
TGTGCCAGCAGCGCCGGGACGCGGCACTATGGCTACACCTTC
>NA|NA|TRBV28|TRBJ2-7
CASSFLGNQPGDEQYF
TGTGCCAGCAGTTTCCTGGGCAACCAGCCGGGAGACGAGCAGTACTTC
>NA|NA|TRBV20-1|TRBJ2-7
CSASTNQGAEGYEQYF
TGCAGCGCCTCGACCAACCAGGGAGCGGAGGGCTACGAGCAGTACTTC
>NA|NA|TRBV2|TRBJ2-7
CASSAEQDPYNEQYF
TGTGCCAGCAGTGCTGAGCAGGACCCCTACAATGAGCAGTACTTC
>NA|NA|TRBV7-6|TRBJ1-1
CASRSRDTRKNTEAFF
TGTGCCAGCAGATCCCGGGACACCAGAAAGAACACTGAAGCTTTCTTT
>NA|TRBD1|TRBV10-3|TRBJ1-5
CASSLDGPGTGNNQPQHF
TGTGCCAGCAGTTTAGACGGTCCCGGGACAGGGAACAATCAGCCCCAGCATTTT
>many|NA|TRBV5-5|TRBJ1-1
CASSDPLSGNTEAFF
TGTGCCAGCAGTGACCCGCTTTCCGGGAACACTGAAGCTTTCTTT
>NA|NA|TRBV10-3|TRBJ1-5
CASSGYGVQPQHF
TGTGCCAGCAGTGGGTATGGGGTTCAGCCCCAGCATTTT
>few|TRBD1|TRBV6-5|TRBJ1-1
CASSYSKGAGAFF
TGTGCCAGCAGTTACTCGAAGGGGGCTGGCGCTTTCTTT
>NA|NA|TRBV7-2|TRBJ1-1
CASSSLRGTSFMNTEAFF
TGTGCCAGCAGCTCCCTCCGTGGGACCTCGTTCATGAACACTGAAGCTTTCTTT
>many|NA|TRBV4-3|TRBJ2-7
CASSHKNRCQSSYEQYF
TGCGCCAGCAGCCACAAGAATAGGTGCCAAAGCTCCTACGAGCAGTACTTC
>NA|TRBD1|TRBV7-3|TRBJ1-1
CASSPLGGPLNTEAFF
TGTGCCAGCTCACCTTTAGGGGGCCCCTTGAACACTGAAGCTTTCTTT
>NA|NA|TRBV11-2|TRBJ2-6
CASSTYTGANVLTF
TGTGCCAGCAGCACCTACACCGGGGCCAACGTCCTGACTTTC
>NA|TRBD2|TRBV29-1|TRBJ2-7
CSVLGGVRRAYEQYF
TGCAGTGTCCTTGGGGGGGTTCGACGGGCCTACGAGCAGTACTTC
>NA|NA|TRBV7-8|TRBJ1-1
CASSSYGTVFEAFF
TGTGCCAGCAGCTCCTATGGGACCGTTTTTGAAGCTTTCTTT
>many|NA|TRBV25-1|TRBJ1-6
CASAAGRGAGNSPLHF
TGTGCCAGCGCGGCCGGGCGGGGGGCGGGTAATTCACCCCTCCACTTT
>NA|TRBD2|TRBV7-9|TRBJ2-7
CASSPRGDYEQYF
TGTGCCAGCAGCCCGCGGGGGGACTACGAGCAGTACTTC
>NA|TRBD1|TRBV2|TRBJ2-2
CASRGDRGVGELFF
TGTGCCAGCAGGGGGGACAGGGGAGTGGGGGAGCTGTTTTTT
>NA|TRBD1|TRBV4-3|TRBJ2-7
CASSQHPGQGREQYF
TGCGCCAGCAGCCAGCATCCGGGACAGGGCCGCGAGCAGTACTTC
>once|NA|TRBV12-3/TRBV12-4|TRBJ1-1
CASFAHGRATEAFF
TGTGCCAGCTTCGCCCACGGGAGAGCCACTGAAGCTTTCTTT
>NA|NA|TRBV7-2|TRBJ2-7
CASSHGQSTDTQYF
TGTGCCAGCAGCCACGGACAGAGCACAGATACGCAGTACTTC
>few|TRBD2|TRBV3-1|TRBJ2-7
CASSQVGGTSGTIEQYF
TGTGCCAGCAGCCAAGTCGGGGGGACTAGCGGGACCATCGAGCAGTACTTC
>many|NA|TRBV10-3|TRBJ1-1
CAISESLTEAFF
TGTGCCATCAGTGAGTCCCTAACTGAAGCTTTCTTT
>NA|TRBD1|TRBV7-9|TRBJ2-7
CASSLISGTGPYEQYF
TGTGCCAGCAGCTTAATCTCCGGGACAGGTCCCTACGAGCAGTACTTC
>NA|TRBD1|TRBV29-1|TRBJ2-7
CSVVRRPGQSYEQYF
TGCAGCGTTGTACGACGACCGGGACAGTCCTACGAGCAGTACTTC
>many|TRBD1|TRBV19|TRBJ1-2
CASKTGGFNGYTF
TGTGCCAGCAAAACAGGGGGATTTAATGGCTACACCTTC
>many|NA|TRBV11-2|TRBJ2-2
CASSSGTSGELFF
TGTGCCAGCAGCTCCGGGACCAGCGGGGAGCTGTTTTTT
>many|NA|TRBV9|TRBJ1-2
CASSPGVGEGYGYTF
TGTGCCAGCAGCCCCGGAGTAGGGGAAGGATATGGCTACACCTTC
>NA|TRBD1|TRBV24-1|TRBJ2-7
CATSERDSPYEQYF
TGTGCCACCAGTGAAAGGGACAGTCCCTACGAGCAGTACTTC
>NA|NA|TRBV29-1|TRBJ2-7
CSIEDGSYYEQYF
TGCAGCATTGAAGATGGCTCTTACTACGAGCAGTACTTC
>many|NA|TRBV29-1|TRBJ2-2
CSVAGNTGELFF
TGCAGCGTGGCAGGGAACACCGGGGAGCTGTTTTTT
>NA|TRBD2|TRBV11-2|TRBJ2-7
CASSSGLAGGTRYEQYF
TGTGCCAGCAGCTCAGGACTAGCGGGAGGGACGAGATACGAGCAGTACTTC
>NA|NA|TRBV5-5|TRBJ2-7
CASSRRRTVSYEQYF
TGTGCCAGCAGCCGGCGGCGGACAGTTTCCTACGAGCAGTACTTC
>NA|NA|TRBV5-1|TRBJ1-5
CASSLDGRDNQPQHF
TGCGCCAGCAGCTTGGATGGTAGGGATAATCAGCCCCAGCATTTT
>NA|NA|TRBV10-2|TRBJ2-3
CASSQRERTDTQYF
TGCGCCAGCAGCCAAAGGGAAAGGACAGATACGCAGTATTTT
>medium-sized|TRBD1|TRBV13|TRBJ2-7
CASSQRADRAYEQYF
TGTGCCAGCAGCCAGAGGGCCGACAGGGCCTACGAGCAGTACTTC
>NA|TRBD1|TRBV19|TRBJ2-7
CASSFGQGTSYEQYF
TGTGCCAGTAGTTTCGGACAGGGGACCTCCTACGAGCAGTACTTC
>few|TRBD2|TRBV4-1|TRBJ2-7
CASSTGGRVYEQYF
TGCGCCAGCAGCACGGGGGGGCGCGTATACGAGCAGTACTTC
>many|NA|TRBV12-3/TRBV12-4|TRBJ1-5
CASSVQGGRDQPQHF
TGTGCCAGCAGCGTCCAAGGGGGTAGGGATCAGCCCCAGCATTTT
>few|NA|TRBV27|TRBJ2-7
CASSPGQTNYEQYF
TGTGCCAGCAGTCCAGGACAGACGAACTACGAGCAGTACTTC
>NA|TRBD1|TRBV6-2/TRBV6-3|TRBJ1-1
CASSSDRLNTEAFF
TGTGCCAGCAGTTCGGACAGGCTGAACACTGAAGCTTTCTTT
>NA|NA|TRBV10-3|TRBJ1-2
CAGTPSGYGYTF
TGTGCCGGCACCCCTTCCGGCTATGGCTACACCTTC
>many|NA|TRBV7-2|TRBJ2-7
CASSLTRDYEQYF
TGTGCCAGCAGCTTAACACGGGACTACGAGCAGTACTTC
>few|TRBD2|TRBV19|TRBJ2-7
CASSIETSGTYEQYF
TGTGCCAGTAGTATCGAGACTAGCGGCACCTACGAGCAGTACTTC